What follows describes a single T cell receptor (beta chain). The CDR3 has 15 residues. V lost 6 bases and J lost 6; bases outside the gene matches: 9. Germline CDR1 is SGHTA and CDR2 is FQGTGA. These data are taken from a study of blood T cell repertoires in COVID-19. Per the original data handling: Reference gene primers were amplified, and this amplification served to estimate nucleated cell counts. Profiling relied on immunoSEQ multiplex PCR, and the TCRdb table lists in-frame clones only, not all of them. From that table come the V and J calls and clone size; the DNA was used to work out D and trimming. The repertoire consists of about 220,000 clones, with roughly 88% occurring once and the leading ten covering roughly 14%.

The origin of this receptor is a woman between 45 and 65 years old with acute COVID-19. Sequences were obtained from PBMCs or T cells enriched from blood (not recorded which). This rearrangement joins TRBV7-3 to TRBJ2-1; TRBD1 aligns across 9 bases. The DNA for the CDR3 is TGTGCCAGCAGATCGCCGGGACAGGGTGGCAATGAGCAGTTCTTC. This translates into CASRSPGQGGNEQFF.